This record concerns one T cell receptor (beta chain) sequence. Its matching antigen is unknown. This sample was taken from a study of chemoradiotherapy in HPV16-positive cancers. Overall study results and limits: For HPV16-positive patients, expanding HPV-responsive T cells associated with longer recurrence-free survival.

Some clones are missing from TCRdb's copy, which holds only in-frame ones; the method was immunoSEQ multiplex PCR. The table lists 20,000 to 25,000 clones, approximately 83% of them singletons. Trimming removed 2 bases from V and 3 bases from J; junction bases left unmatched: 5. The CDR3 length is 15 residues. Germline V gene lookup returns CDR1 SGHRS and CDR2 YFSETQ. This material consisted of blood, taken from a patient who underwent chemoradiotherapy. The rearrangement links TRBV5-1 to TRBJ1-1; 9 bases are shared with TRBD1. The origin of this receptor is a human donor with HPV-associated anogenital cancer. The CDR3 loop is CASSFTGTGYTEAFF. The CDR3 DNA is TGCGCCAGCAGCTTCACCGGGACAGGGTACACTGAAGCTTTCTTT. The full variable domain, completed using reference TRBV5-1 and TRBJ1-1, is KAGVTQTPRYLIKTRGQQVTLSCSPISGHRSVSWYQQTPGQGLQFLFEYFSETQRNKGNFPGRFSGRQFSNSRSEMNVSTLELGDSALYLCASSFTGTGYTEAFFGQGTRLTVV.